The next 9 T cell receptor beta chains were all read from a single sample in a study of blood T cell repertoires in COVID-19. Sequenced by immunoSEQ multiplex PCR; TCRdb stores in-frame clones only, minus some. The table shows 350,000 to 450,000 clones, with roughly 87% occurring only once. The sequenced material came from PBMCs or T cells enriched from blood (not recorded which). The receptors were sampled from a woman aged 45-65 years who had recovered from COVID-19.

This clone was counted only a few times. The V and J genes are TRBV12-3 or TRBV12-4 and TRBJ1-2; possibly TRBD1 for D (5 bases). This CDR3 comprises 13 residues. The germline V and J ends were trimmed by 8 bases and 2 bases, with 12 bases remaining between them. DNA for the CDR3: TGTGCCAGCGGGCGGACAACCAACTATGGCTACACCTTC. This encodes CASGRTTNYGYTF.

This clone appeared a few times. The chain carries TRBV2 and TRBJ2-5; a possible D gene is TRBD2 (6 bases). V was cut by 5 bases and J by 4 bases, with 14 bases left in between. Germline V gives CDR1 SNHLY, CDR2 FYNNEI. CDR3 length: 14 amino acids. CDR3 protein: CASSFRRGGETQYF. The CDR3 nucleotides are TGTGCCAGCAGTTTCAGGCGGGGCGGAGAGACCCAGTACTTC. Complete variable domain (other parts from reference TRBV2 and TRBJ2-5): EPEVTQTPSHQVTQMGQEVILRCVPISNHLYFYWYRQILGQKVEFLVSFYNNEISEKSEIFDDQFSVERPDGSNFTLKIRSTKLEDSAMYFCASSFRRGGETQYFGPGTRLLVL.

Concerning this clone itself: The junction does not match germline at one end; this may be a read error. The genes are TRBV6-2 or TRBV6-3 and TRBJ1-2; D gene uncertain. Per germline, CDR1 MNHEY and CDR2 SVGEGT. There are 15 residues in the CDR3. The CDR3 DNA reads as TGTGCCAGCACTTACCCCTCTGGGAGGGTAAGTGGCTACACCTTC. Its protein is CASTYPSGRVSGYTF.

The chain has TRBV7-9 and TRBJ2-7, with 8 bases that match TRBD1. CDR1 and CDR2 (germline): SEHNR, FQNEAQ (reference sequence). The CDR3 loop spans 15 amino acids. V trimming: 4 bases; J trimming: 0 bases; junction bases outside the gene matches: 5. The DNA of the CDR3 is TGTGCCAGCAGCTCCCCCGGGACAGGCTCCTACGAGCAGTACTTC. This encodes CASSSPGTGSYEQYF.

The V call is TRBV30, the J call TRBJ2-3; TRBD2 matches at 9 bases. The CDR3 contains 14 residues. V trimming: 6 bases; J trimming: 3 bases; junction bases outside the gene matches: 7. CDR1 is GTSNPN and CDR2 is SVGIG in the germline V gene (reference sequence). The CDR3 DNA follows: TGTGCCTGCTCGATAGCGGGAGCTACAGATACGCAGTATTTT. Translation: CACSIAGATDTQYF.

This clone has a handful of counts. The rearrangement joins TRBV5-1 to TRBJ2-5, with D possibly matching TRBD2 (6 bases). The germline V gene has CDR1 SGHRS and CDR2 YFSETQ. There are 15 residues in the CDR3. V lost 4 bases to trimming and J lost 1 base, with 14 bases between them. The CDR3 sequence is CASSTVAEAQETQYF. DNA for the CDR3: TGCGCCAGCAGCACAGTAGCGGAGGCCCAAGAGACCCAGTACTTC.

The V gene is TRBV2, the J gene TRBJ2-1; D possibly corresponds to TRBD1 (6 bases). The CDR3 spans 16 residues. The V end was cut by 3 bases, the J end by 1 base, with 13 bases between. The germline gives CDR1 SNHLY, CDR2 FYNNEI. The CDR3 protein is CASSDDWDISYNEQFF. DNA of the CDR3: TGTGCCAGCAGTGACGACTGGGACATATCCTACAATGAGCAGTTCTTC.

This clone has only a few counts. The V and J genes are TRBV7-2 and TRBJ1-2; no clear D gene. The V end lost 1 base, the J end lost 0 bases, and 9 bases lay between the germline ends. Germline V gene lookup returns CDR1 SGHTA and CDR2 FQGNSA. The CDR3 is 15 amino acids. CDR3 nucleotide sequence: TGTGCCAGCAGCTTAGAATCCCAGACTAACTATGGCTACACCTTC. As protein: CASSLESQTNYGYTF.

This chain links TRBV7-9 with TRBJ2-3; weak D call: TRBD2 (5 bases). Germline V gives CDR1 SEHNR, CDR2 FQNEAQ (reference sequence). The V and J ends lost 10 bases and 1 base respectively, with 18 bases between them. This CDR3 comprises 15 residues. The CDR3 bases are TGTGCCATCAATGGCGCAGGAGCGGGCACAGATACGCAGTATTTT. It is translated as CAINGAGAGTDTQYF. Using reference TRBV7-9 and TRBJ2-3 for the parts outside the CDR3, the full variable domain is DTGVSQNPRHKITKRGQNVTFRCDPISEHNRLYWYRQTLGQGPEFLTYFQNEAQLEKSRLLSDRFSAERPKGSFSTLEIQRTEQGDSAMYLCAINGAGAGTDTQYFGPGTRLTVL.